This T cell receptor beta chain was profiled in a study of neurological immune-mediated disorders. This CDR3 region has 15 residues. Germline V gene lookup returns CDR1 DFQATT and CDR2 SNEGSKA (reference sequence). V trimming: 3 bases; J trimming: 4 bases; junction bases outside the gene matches: 5. This clonotype has a count of ten or more. TCRdb ran MiXCR on the 5' RACE reads and lists one entry per CDR3 protein. The sample has about 92,000 distinct CDR3 sequences, 3% to 4% seen once. The origin of this receptor is a woman aged 50 to 60 with multiple sclerosis. Sample: PBMCs. The chain is built from TRBV20-1 and TRBJ2-2; TRBD2 matches 10 bases. CDR3 sequence (DNA): TGCAGTGCTAGCCGCCTAGCGGGGGTCACCGGGGAGCTGTTTTTT. Translating it yields CSASRLAGVTGELFF.